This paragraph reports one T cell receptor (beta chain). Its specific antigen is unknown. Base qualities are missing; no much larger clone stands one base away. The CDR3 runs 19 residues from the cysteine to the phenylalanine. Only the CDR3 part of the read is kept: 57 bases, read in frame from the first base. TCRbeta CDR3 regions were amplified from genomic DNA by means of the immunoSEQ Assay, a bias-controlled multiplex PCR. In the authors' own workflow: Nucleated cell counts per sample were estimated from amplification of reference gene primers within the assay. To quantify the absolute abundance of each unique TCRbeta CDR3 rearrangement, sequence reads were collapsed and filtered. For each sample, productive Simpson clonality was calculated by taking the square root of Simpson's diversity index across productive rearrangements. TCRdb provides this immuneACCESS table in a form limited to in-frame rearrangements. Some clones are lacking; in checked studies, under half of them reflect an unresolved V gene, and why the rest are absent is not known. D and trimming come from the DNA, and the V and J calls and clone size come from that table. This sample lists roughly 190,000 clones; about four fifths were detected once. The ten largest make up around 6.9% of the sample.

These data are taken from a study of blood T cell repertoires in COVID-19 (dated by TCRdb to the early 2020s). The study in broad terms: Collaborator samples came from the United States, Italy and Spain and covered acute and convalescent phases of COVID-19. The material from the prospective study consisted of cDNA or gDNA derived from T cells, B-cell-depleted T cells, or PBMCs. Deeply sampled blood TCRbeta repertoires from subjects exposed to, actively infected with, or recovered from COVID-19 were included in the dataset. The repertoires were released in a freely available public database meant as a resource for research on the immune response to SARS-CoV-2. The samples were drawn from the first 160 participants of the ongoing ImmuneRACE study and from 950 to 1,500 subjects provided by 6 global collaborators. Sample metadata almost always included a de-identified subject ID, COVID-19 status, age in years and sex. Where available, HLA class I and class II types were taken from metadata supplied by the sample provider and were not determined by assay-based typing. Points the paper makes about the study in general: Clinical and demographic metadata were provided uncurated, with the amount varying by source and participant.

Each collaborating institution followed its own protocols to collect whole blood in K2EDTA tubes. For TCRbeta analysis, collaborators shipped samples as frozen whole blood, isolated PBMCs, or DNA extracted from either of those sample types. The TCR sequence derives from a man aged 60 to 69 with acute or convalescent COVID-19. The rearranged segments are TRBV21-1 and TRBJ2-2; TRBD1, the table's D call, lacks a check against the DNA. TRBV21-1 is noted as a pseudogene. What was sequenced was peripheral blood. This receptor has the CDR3 CASSKAPDRVETNTGELFF. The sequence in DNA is TGTGCCAGCAGCAAAGCTCCGGACAGGGTCGAAACGAACACCGGGGAGCTGTTTTTT.